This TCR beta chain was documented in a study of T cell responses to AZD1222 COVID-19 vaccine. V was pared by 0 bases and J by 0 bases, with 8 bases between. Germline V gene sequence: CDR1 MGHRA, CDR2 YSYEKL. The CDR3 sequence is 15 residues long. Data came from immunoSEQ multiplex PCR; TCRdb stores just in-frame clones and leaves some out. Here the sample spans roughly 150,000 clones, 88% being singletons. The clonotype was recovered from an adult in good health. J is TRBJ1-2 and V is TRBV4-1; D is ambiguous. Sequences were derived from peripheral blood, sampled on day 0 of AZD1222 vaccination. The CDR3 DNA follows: TGCGCCAGCAGCCAAGAATACAGAGCTAACTATGGCTACACCTTC. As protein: CASSQEYRANYGYTF.